These 17 T cell receptor beta chains share one sample of origin, sequenced in a study of cytotoxic CD8 clonotypes in ibrutinib-treated CLL. The data were produced by immunoSEQ multiplex PCR, yet TCRdb's version contains in-frame clones alone and is incomplete. The sample has 90,000 to 100,000 clones, about 78% seen once. Material: PBMCs, obtained after 12 months of ibrutinib treatment. These receptors were taken from a human donor with chronic lymphocytic leukemia.

The chain combines TRBV6-5 with TRBJ1-6, with TRBD1 as a possible D gene (6 bases). The CDR3 sequence is 14 residues long. Germline-derived CDR1 and CDR2 are MNHEY and SVGAGI. The V end was cut by 6 bases, the J end by 9 bases, with 15 bases between. The CDR3: CASRARGRGSPLHF. DNA of the CDR3: TGTGCCAGCAGGGCCAGGGGCAGGGGTTCACCCCTCCACTTT.

The chain recombines TRBV10-3 with TRBJ2-4; D not certain. V was pared by 6 bases and J by 2 bases, with 17 bases between. In germline, CDR1 is ENHRY, CDR2 SYGVKD. The CDR3 runs 16 residues. Here the CDR3 reads CAISGPGLATKNIQYF. The CDR3 region has the DNA TGTGCCATCAGCGGACCGGGCCTCGCGACCAAAAACATTCAGTACTTC.

This clone turned up a few times. V and J are TRBV4-3 and TRBJ2-1; D perhaps matches TRBD1 (5 bases). V was cut by 6 bases and J by 8 bases, with 17 bases left in between. The CDR3 has 14 amino acids. The germline gives CDR1 LGHNA, CDR2 YSLEER. Here the CDR3 reads CASRGSPGRDEQFF. The DNA of the CDR3 is TGCGCCAGCAGAGGCAGCCCGGGCAGGGATGAGCAGTTCTTC.

The chain links TRBV7-9 to TRBJ1-6; no clear D gene. The CDR3 has 14 amino acids. Germline CDR1 is SEHNR and CDR2 is FQNEAQ (reference sequence). Trimming shortened V by 1 base and J by 10 bases, and 11 bases separated the two germline ends. CDR3 in amino acids: CASSLGTSGSPLHF. CDR3 sequence (DNA): TGTGCCAGCAGCTTAGGGACCAGCGGATCACCCCTCCACTTT.

The chain uses TRBV27 and TRBJ1-1; D unresolved. The germline V and J ends were trimmed by 2 bases and 6 bases, with 16 bases remaining between them. This CDR3 has 15 amino acids. CDR1 is MNHEY and CDR2 is SMNVEV in the germline V gene (reference sequence). The DNA of the CDR3 is TGTGCCAGCAGTTTAACGACTACAAGAATCTCTGAAGCTTTCTTT. Encoded protein: CASSLTTTRISEAFF.

The V call is TRBV28, the J call TRBJ1-2; the D is unclear. Trimming took off 2 bases at V and 2 bases at J, with 12 bases between the two ends. Germline V lookup: CDR1 MDHEN, CDR2 SYDVKM. The CDR3 covers 15 residues. The CDR3 here is CASSLTTLPNYGYTF. Here the CDR3 DNA reads TGTGCCAGCAGTTTAACAACGCTGCCCAACTATGGCTACACCTTC.

The rearrangement links TRBV28 to TRBJ2-3; D is tentatively TRBD1 or TRBD2 (5 bases each). Germline lookup yields CDR1 MDHEN and CDR2 SYDVKM. This CDR3 is built from 16 residues. V lost 4 bases and J lost 1, with 15 bases in between. CDR3 sequence (DNA): TGTGCCAGCAGTTCCCGGGACCCGCGCGGCACAGATACGCAGTATTTT. This codes for CASSSRDPRGTDTQYF.

The V gene is TRBV6-5, the J gene TRBJ1-1; tentatively, D is TRBD1 (5 bases). Trimming pared 4 bases from V and 6 bases from J, leaving 18 bases between. CDR1 MNHEY and CDR2 SVGAGI come from the germline V gene. There are 15 residues in the CDR3. Here the CDR3 reads CASSFPQVAGAEAFF. The CDR3 DNA follows: TGTGCCAGCAGTTTCCCACAGGTGGCGGGAGCTGAAGCTTTCTTT.

A single count supports this clone. V usage is TRBV5-5 and J usage is TRBJ2-3; TRBD1 is a possible D gene (5 bases). There are 15 residues in the CDR3. Germline V lookup: CDR1 SGHKS, CDR2 YYEKEE (reference sequence). V shed 4 bases and J shed 0 bases, with 12 bases lying between them. The CDR3 sequence: CASSLRTPSTDTQYF. The CDR3 nucleotides are TGTGCCAGCAGCCTACGGACACCTAGCACAGATACGCAGTATTTT.

The J gene is TRBJ2-7, the V gene TRBV11-2; perhaps TRBD2 as D (5 bases). Germline loops: CDR1 SGHAT, CDR2 FQNNGV. The CDR3 has 11 amino acids. The V and J ends lost 5 bases and 7 bases respectively, with 9 bases between them. The CDR3 region has the DNA TGTGCCAGCAGCCTGAGCGGAGAGCAGTACTTC. Translated, it gives CASSLSGEQYF. The whole variable domain, filled in from reference TRBV11-2 and TRBJ2-7, reads EAGVAQSPRYKIIEKRQSVAFWCNPISGHATLYWYQQILGQGPKLLIQFQNNGVVDDSQLPKDRFSAERLKGVDSTLKIQPAKLEDSAVYLCASSLSGEQYFGPGTRLTVT.

The chain couples TRBV19 to TRBJ2-5, with D perhaps TRBD2 (7 bases). The CDR3 loop spans 15 amino acids. Germline V lookup: CDR1 LNHDA, CDR2 SQIVND (reference sequence). Deletions cut 3 bases from V and 5 bases from J, with 16 bases between. The chain's CDR3 is CASSIGAGAGETQYF. CDR3 DNA: TGTGCCAGTAGTATCGGGGCGGGGGCAGGGGAGACCCAGTACTTC.

The chain uses TRBV27 and TRBJ2-3; 7 bases match TRBD2. V was clipped by 2 bases and J by 1 base; unmatched bases: 0. The CDR3 is made up of 14 amino acids. CDR1 is MNHEY and CDR2 is SMNVEV in the germline V gene (reference sequence). The CDR3 DNA is TGTGCCAGCAGTTTAGGGGGGGGCACAGATACGCAGTATTTT. It encodes CASSLGGGTDTQYF.

The chain joins TRBV5-6 to TRBJ2-2; D is unclear. Trimming took 0 bases from V and 6 from J, leaving 3 bases between them. Germline CDR1 SGHDT, CDR2 YYEEEE. The CDR3 consists of 12 residues. DNA of the CDR3: TGTGCCAGCAGCTTGGGGGCCGGGGAGCTGTTTTTT. It specifies CASSLGAGELFF.

The chain links TRBV2 to TRBJ2-3, with 11 bases aligning to TRBD1. The V and J ends lost 7 bases and 3 bases, in that order; junction bases with no gene match: 3. The CDR3 contains 14 residues. Germline values: CDR1 SNHLY, CDR2 FYNNEI. The CDR3 DNA follows: TGTGCCAGCATCGGACAGGGGGCTACAGATACGCAGTATTTT. It is translated as CASIGQGATDTQYF. Full variable domain (outside the CDR3, taken from reference TRBV2 and TRBJ2-3): EPEVTQTPSHQVTQMGQEVILRCVPISNHLYFYWYRQILGQKVEFLVSFYNNEISEKSEIFDDQFSVERPDGSNFTLKIRSTKLEDSAMYFCASIGQGATDTQYFGPGTRLTVL.

This chain uses TRBV21-1 with TRBJ2-5; TRBD2 is the table's D call and was not checked against the DNA. TRBV21-1 is noted as a pseudogene. This CDR3 region has 15 residues. The CDR3 loop reads CASSKERTGWETQYF. As DNA, the CDR3 is TGTGCCAGCAGCAAAGAGAGAACGGGGTGGGAGACCCAGTACTTC.

This chain joins TRBV6-5 and TRBJ2-3; D remains unclear. Per the germline V gene, CDR1 is MNHEY and CDR2 is SVGAGI. The CDR3 is made up of 9 amino acids. The CDR3 spells CVVGDTQYF. CDR3 DNA sequence: TGTGTGGTCGGAGATACGCAGTATTTT.

The rearrangement uses TRBV5-4 and TRBJ2-7, with a weak D call TRBD2 (6 bases). CDR3 size: 15 residues. Between the trimmed V and J ends, which lost 3 bases and 3 bases, there was a span of 16 bases. The V gene's germline CDR1 is SGHNT and CDR2 YYREEE (reference sequence). The DNA for the CDR3 is TGTGCCAGCAGCTCCCCCGTCGGGGGAATCTACGAGCAGTACTTC. As protein: CASSSPVGGIYEQYF.